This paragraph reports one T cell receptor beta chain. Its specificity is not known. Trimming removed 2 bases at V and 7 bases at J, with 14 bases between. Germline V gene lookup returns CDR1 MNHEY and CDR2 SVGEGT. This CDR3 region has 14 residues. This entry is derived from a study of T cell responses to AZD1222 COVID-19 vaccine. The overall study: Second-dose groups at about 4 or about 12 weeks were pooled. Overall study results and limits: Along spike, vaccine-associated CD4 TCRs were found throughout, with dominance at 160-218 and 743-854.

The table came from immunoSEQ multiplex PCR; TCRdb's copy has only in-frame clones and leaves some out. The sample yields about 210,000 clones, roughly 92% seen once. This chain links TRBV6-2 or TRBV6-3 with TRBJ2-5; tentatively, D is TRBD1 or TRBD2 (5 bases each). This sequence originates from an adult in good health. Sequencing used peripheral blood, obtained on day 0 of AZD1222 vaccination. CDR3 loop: CASSYGTAWGTQYF. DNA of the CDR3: TGTGCCAGCAGTTACGGGACGGCGTGGGGGACCCAGTACTTC.